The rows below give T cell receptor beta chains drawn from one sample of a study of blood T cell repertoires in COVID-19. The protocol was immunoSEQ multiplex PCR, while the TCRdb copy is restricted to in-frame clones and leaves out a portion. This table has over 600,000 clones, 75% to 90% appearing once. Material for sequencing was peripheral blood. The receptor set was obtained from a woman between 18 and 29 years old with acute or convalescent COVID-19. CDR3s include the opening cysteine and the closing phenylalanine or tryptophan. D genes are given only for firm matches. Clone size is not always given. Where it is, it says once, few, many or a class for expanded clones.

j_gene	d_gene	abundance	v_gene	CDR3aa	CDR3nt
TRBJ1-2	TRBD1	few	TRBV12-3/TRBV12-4	CASTRRGYGYTF	TGTGCCAGTACGCGCAGGGGGTATGGCTACACCTTC
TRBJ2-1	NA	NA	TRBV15	CATSRDVEVQFF	TGTGCCACCAGCAGAGATGTAGAAGTGCAGTTCTTC
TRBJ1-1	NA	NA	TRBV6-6	CASDLDSTNTEAFF	TGTGCCAGCGACCTGGACAGCACTAACACTGAAGCTTTCTTT
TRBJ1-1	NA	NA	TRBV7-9	CASSLPVNTEAFF	TGTGCCAGCAGCTTACCAGTGAACACTGAAGCTTTCTTT
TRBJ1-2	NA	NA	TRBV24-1	CATSDTSSLGDRGYTF	TGTGCCACCAGTGACACATCTTCATTGGGCGATCGGGGCTACACCTTC
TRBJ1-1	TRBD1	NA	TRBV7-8	CASSRQAGQGTEAFF	TGTGCCAGCAGCCGCCAAGCCGGACAGGGGACTGAAGCTTTCTTT
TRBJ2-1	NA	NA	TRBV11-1	CASTLRLVPHEQFF	TGTGCCAGCACCCTACGGCTAGTTCCCCATGAGCAGTTCTTC
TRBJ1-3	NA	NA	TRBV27	CASSPRYGLGNTIYF	TGTGCCAGCAGTCCCCGTTACGGTCTGGGAAACACCATATATTTT
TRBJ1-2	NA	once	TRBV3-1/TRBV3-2	CAARGNSLYGYTF	TGTGCCGCCAGGGGTAACAGTCTCTATGGCTACACCTTC
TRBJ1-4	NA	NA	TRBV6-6	CASSSQGGNEKLFF	TGTGCCAGCAGTTCACAGGGCGGGAATGAAAAACTGTTTTTT
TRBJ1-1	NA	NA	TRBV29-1	CSVGGGRTEAFF	TGCAGCGTGGGGGGGGGACGCACTGAAGCTTTCTTT
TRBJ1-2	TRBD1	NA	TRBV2	CASSEVDRAGTF	TGTGCCAGCAGTGAAGTTGACAGGGCGGGCACCTTC
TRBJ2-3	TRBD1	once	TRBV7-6	CASSPRTGGGITDTQYF	TGTGCCAGCAGCCCACGGACAGGTGGGGGAATCACAGATACGCAGTATTTT
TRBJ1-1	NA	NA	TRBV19	CASSLGAGAEAFF	TGTGCCAGTAGTTTGGGGGCAGGGGCTGAAGCTTTCTTT
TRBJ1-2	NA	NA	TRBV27	CASSSTANYGYTF	TGTGCCAGCAGTTCGACAGCAAACTATGGCTACACCTTC
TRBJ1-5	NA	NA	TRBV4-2	CASSQAAGEFNQPQHF	TGTGCCAGCAGCCAAGCCGCAGGGGAGTTTAATCAGCCCCAGCATTTT
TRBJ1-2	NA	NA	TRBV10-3	CAIAGILGYGYTF	TGTGCCATCGCGGGGATCTTGGGCTATGGCTACACCTTC
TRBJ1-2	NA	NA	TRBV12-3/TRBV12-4	CASSGGVLGYTF	TGTGCCAGCAGCGGGGGGGTTTTGGGCTACACCTTC
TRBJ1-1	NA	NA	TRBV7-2	CASRSCTEAFF	TGTGCCAGCAGGAGCTGCACTGAAGCTTTCTTT
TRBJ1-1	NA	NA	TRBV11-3	CASSPRAGTEAFF	TGTGCCAGCAGCCCCAGGGCAGGAACTGAAGCTTTCTTT
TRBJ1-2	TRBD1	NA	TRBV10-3	CAIRDGTDYGYTF	TGTGCCATCAGGGACGGGACAGACTATGGCTACACCTTC
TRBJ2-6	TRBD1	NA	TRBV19	CASTERDRASGANVLTF	TGTGCCAGTACTGAGAGGGACAGGGCCTCTGGGGCCAACGTCCTGACTTTC
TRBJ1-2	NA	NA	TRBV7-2	CASKSGNNYGYTF	TGTGCCAGCAAGTCAGGGAATAACTATGGCTACACCTTC
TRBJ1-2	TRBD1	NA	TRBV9	CASSLWTGGDYGYTF	TGTGCCAGCAGCCTTTGGACAGGGGGCGACTATGGCTACACCTTC
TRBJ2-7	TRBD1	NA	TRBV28	CASSPTLTGVGYF	TGTGCCAGCAGTCCTACACTAACAGGGGTGGGATACTTC
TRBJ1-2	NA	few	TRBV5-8	CASSLDFGRGSYTF	TGTGCCAGCAGCTTGGATTTCGGCAGGGGAAGCTACACCTTC
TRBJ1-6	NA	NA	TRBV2	CASSGSRVTLHF	TGTGCCAGCAGTGGATCCAGGGTGACCCTCCACTTT
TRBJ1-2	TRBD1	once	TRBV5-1	CASSFSGGPGYGYTF	TGCGCCAGCAGCTTTTCAGGGGGTCCGGGCTATGGCTACACCTTC
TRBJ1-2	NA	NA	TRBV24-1	CATSDSDTYGYTF	TGTGCCACCAGTGATTCGGACACCTATGGCTACACCTTC
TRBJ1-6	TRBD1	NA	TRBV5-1	CASSERDSQNSPLHF	TGCGCCAGCAGCGAACGGGACAGCCAAAATTCACCCCTCCACTTT
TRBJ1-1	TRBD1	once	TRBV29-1	CSVEGTGGTEAFF	TGCAGCGTTGAAGGGACAGGGGGCACTGAAGCTTTCTTT
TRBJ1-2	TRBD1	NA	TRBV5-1	CASGLSGTGHGYTF	TGCGCCAGCGGTCTTTCCGGGACAGGTCACGGCTACACCTTC
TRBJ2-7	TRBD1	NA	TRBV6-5	CASSYRDSGYEQYF	TGTGCCAGCAGTTACCGGGACAGTGGCTACGAGCAGTACTTC
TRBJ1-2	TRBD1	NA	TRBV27	CASRGQGANYGYTF	TGTGCCAGCAGAGGACAGGGAGCTAACTATGGCTACACCTTC
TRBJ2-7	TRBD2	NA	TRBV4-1	CASSQGWEGFGYEQYF	TGCGCCAGCAGCCAAGGGTGGGAGGGTTTTGGCTACGAGCAGTACTTC
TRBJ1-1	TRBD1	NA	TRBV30	CASKGQGTEAFF	TGTGCCTCCAAGGGACAGGGAACTGAAGCTTTCTTT
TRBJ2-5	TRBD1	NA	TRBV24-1	CATSDRGQGWETQYF	TGTGCCACCAGTGACCGGGGACAGGGGTGGGAGACCCAGTACTTC
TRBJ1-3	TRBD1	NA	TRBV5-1	CASIREGAYPSGNTIYF	TGCGCCAGCATTCGGGAGGGGGCCTACCCCTCTGGAAACACCATATATTTT
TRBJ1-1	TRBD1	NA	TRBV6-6	CASSYTRLDRVPEAFF	TGTGCCAGCAGTTACACCCGCCTCGACAGGGTTCCTGAAGCTTTCTTT
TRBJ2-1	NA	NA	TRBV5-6	CASSPLDRNLYNEQFF	TGTGCCAGCAGCCCACTGGACAGAAATTTATACAATGAGCAGTTCTTC